These T cell receptor beta chains were read from a single sample in a study of post-analysis software for immune sequencing data. TCRdb analysed the PCR reads with MiXCR anew, one entry per CDR3 protein. Of 700,000 to 800,000 distinct CDR3 sequences in the sample, 25% to 30% were seen once. Sequenced material: blood. Source of these receptors: a girl aged 5-17 years with multiple sclerosis. CDR3s include the opening cysteine and the closing phenylalanine or tryptophan. Each record gives: D gene, clone size, J gene, V gene, CDR3 protein, CDR3 DNA. The D gene is left open where the match is weak. Clone sizes are given selectively: once, few, many, or a class where the clone is expanded.

d_call: -
clone_size: -
j_call: TRBJ2-1
v_call: TRBV6-2/TRBV6-3
cdr3_aa: CAVRHTSNFWQFF
cdr3_nt: TGTGCCGTCCGGCACACGTCAAATTTCTGGCAGTTCTTC

d_call: TRBD1
clone_size: -
j_call: TRBJ2-7
v_call: TRBV5-1
cdr3_aa: CASSSSGTGPSYEQYF
cdr3_nt: TGCGCCAGCAGCTCATCCGGGACAGGGCCAAGCTACGAGCAGTACTTC

d_call: -
clone_size: few
j_call: TRBJ2-4
v_call: TRBV6-6
cdr3_aa: CASSYGQASKNIQYF
cdr3_nt: TGTGCCAGCAGTTACGGGCAGGCGAGCAAAAACATTCAGTACTTC

d_call: -
clone_size: -
j_call: TRBJ2-1
v_call: TRBV7-9
cdr3_aa: CASSPRGGNSYNEQFF
cdr3_nt: TGTGCCAGCAGCCCGCGCGGCGGGAACTCCTACAATGAGCAGTTCTTC

d_call: TRBD1
clone_size: -
j_call: TRBJ2-1
v_call: TRBV3-1
cdr3_aa: CASSQNHRGLYWDEQFF
cdr3_nt: TGTGCCAGCAGCCAGAACCACAGGGGGCTCTATTGGGATGAGCAGTTCTTC

d_call: -
clone_size: once
j_call: TRBJ1-3
v_call: TRBV27
cdr3_aa: CASSLSPLGNTIYF
cdr3_nt: TGTGCCAGCAGTTTATCCCCCCTTGGAAACACCATATATTTT

d_call: -
clone_size: few
j_call: TRBJ1-1
v_call: TRBV20-1
cdr3_aa: CSASRQGMNTEAFF
cdr3_nt: TGCAGTGCTAGCAGGCAGGGCATGAACACTGAAGCTTTCTTT

d_call: -
clone_size: few
j_call: TRBJ2-3
v_call: TRBV5-1
cdr3_aa: CASRTGPSSTDTQYF
cdr3_nt: TGCGCCAGCAGGACCGGTCCTTCTAGCACAGATACGCAGTATTTT

d_call: -
clone_size: -
j_call: TRBJ1-2
v_call: TRBV10-3
cdr3_aa: CAINPGDVNYGYTF
cdr3_nt: TGTGCCATCAACCCGGGGGATGTAAACTATGGCTACACCTTC

d_call: -
clone_size: few
j_call: TRBJ1-2
v_call: TRBV5-1
cdr3_aa: CASSFEAGNGYTF
cdr3_nt: TGCGCCAGCAGCTTTGAGGCAGGGAACGGCTACACCTTC

d_call: -
clone_size: -
j_call: TRBJ2-3
v_call: TRBV20-1
cdr3_aa: CSARKVTSTDTQYF
cdr3_nt: TGCAGTGCTAGGAAGGTAACTAGCACAGATACGCAGTATTTT

d_call: -
clone_size: few
j_call: TRBJ2-1
v_call: TRBV20-1
cdr3_aa: CSARDSLYEQFF
cdr3_nt: TGCAGTGCTAGAGATAGCCTCTATGAGCAGTTCTTC

d_call: -
clone_size: many
j_call: TRBJ1-1
v_call: TRBV28
cdr3_aa: CASRPPNPNTEAFF
cdr3_nt: TGTGCCAGCAGACCGCCCAATCCGAACACTGAAGCTTTCTTT

d_call: -
clone_size: -
j_call: TRBJ2-3
v_call: TRBV6-2/TRBV6-3
cdr3_aa: CASSYSRPRQYF
cdr3_nt: TGTGCCAGCAGTTACTCGAGGCCGAGGCAGTATTTT

d_call: -
clone_size: few
j_call: TRBJ2-5
v_call: TRBV2
cdr3_aa: CASSEAGTAQETQYF
cdr3_nt: TGTGCCAGCAGTGAAGCAGGGACTGCCCAAGAGACCCAGTACTTC

d_call: -
clone_size: -
j_call: TRBJ2-1
v_call: TRBV19
cdr3_aa: CASSPGLHGAEEQFF
cdr3_nt: TGTGCCAGTAGCCCGGGACTCCACGGGGCGGAGGAGCAGTTCTTC

d_call: -
clone_size: many
j_call: TRBJ2-7
v_call: TRBV29-1
cdr3_aa: CSVGAASYEQYF
cdr3_nt: TGCAGCGTTGGGGCAGCTTCCTACGAGCAGTACTTC

d_call: -
clone_size: -
j_call: TRBJ1-2
v_call: TRBV9
cdr3_aa: CASSVDAGNNNYGYTF
cdr3_nt: TGTGCCAGCAGCGTAGACGCAGGGAATAATAACTATGGCTACACCTTC

d_call: TRBD2
clone_size: -
j_call: TRBJ2-3
v_call: TRBV4-1
cdr3_aa: CASSLIAGGMSTDTQYF
cdr3_nt: TGCGCCAGCAGCCTTATAGCGGGGGGGATGTCCACAGATACGCAGTATTTT

d_call: TRBD1
clone_size: -
j_call: TRBJ2-3
v_call: TRBV29-1
cdr3_aa: CSVPTGILDTQYF
cdr3_nt: TGCAGCGTTCCGACAGGGATACTAGATACGCAGTATTTT

d_call: TRBD2
clone_size: -
j_call: TRBJ2-7
v_call: TRBV28
cdr3_aa: CASSGTSSSYEQYF
cdr3_nt: TGTGCCAGCAGTGGGACTAGCTCCTCCTACGAGCAGTACTTC

d_call: -
clone_size: many
j_call: TRBJ2-7
v_call: TRBV5-8
cdr3_aa: CASSLARYEQYF
cdr3_nt: TGTGCCAGCAGCTTAGCACGATACGAGCAGTACTTC

d_call: -
clone_size: -
j_call: TRBJ1-1
v_call: TRBV10-3
cdr3_aa: CAISETGTNTEAFF
cdr3_nt: TGTGCCATCAGTGAAACGGGGACGAACACTGAAGCTTTCTTT

d_call: TRBD2
clone_size: -
j_call: TRBJ2-5
v_call: TRBV14
cdr3_aa: CASSQDLGTSGQETQYF
cdr3_nt: TGTGCCAGCAGCCAAGACCTAGGGACTAGCGGACAAGAGACCCAGTACTTC

d_call: -
clone_size: -
j_call: TRBJ2-7
v_call: TRBV6-2/TRBV6-3
cdr3_aa: CASSYGPGVYEQYF
cdr3_nt: TGTGCCAGCAGTTACGGGCCGGGAGTCTACGAGCAGTACTTC

d_call: -
clone_size: few
j_call: TRBJ2-3
v_call: TRBV7-2
cdr3_aa: CASSEWGGDTQYF
cdr3_nt: TGTGCCAGCAGCGAATGGGGTGGAGATACGCAGTATTTT

d_call: -
clone_size: few
j_call: TRBJ2-3
v_call: TRBV12-3/TRBV12-4
cdr3_aa: CASRLRSTDTQYF
cdr3_nt: TGTGCCAGCAGACTTCGGAGCACAGATACGCAGTATTTT

d_call: -
clone_size: -
j_call: TRBJ1-1
v_call: TRBV7-2
cdr3_aa: CASSLGPQNTEAFF
cdr3_nt: TGTGCCAGCAGCTTAGGCCCCCAGAACACTGAAGCTTTCTTT

d_call: TRBD2
clone_size: many
j_call: TRBJ2-7
v_call: TRBV20-1
cdr3_aa: CSAPLAGGREQYF
cdr3_nt: TGCAGTGCCCCACTAGCGGGAGGGCGCGAGCAGTACTTC

d_call: -
clone_size: -
j_call: TRBJ2-7
v_call: TRBV7-9
cdr3_aa: CASSSWSEGVEQYF
cdr3_nt: TGTGCCAGCAGCTCTTGGAGTGAGGGTGTCGAGCAGTACTTC

d_call: TRBD1
clone_size: once
j_call: TRBJ2-2
v_call: TRBV5-1
cdr3_aa: CASSPDRVNGELFF
cdr3_nt: TGCGCCAGCAGCCCGGACAGGGTTAACGGGGAGCTGTTTTTT

d_call: -
clone_size: -
j_call: TRBJ2-6
v_call: TRBV27
cdr3_aa: CASRLAGRSSGANVLTF
cdr3_nt: TGTGCCAGCCGACTGGCGGGGCGAAGCTCTGGGGCCAACGTCCTGACTTTC

d_call: TRBD2
clone_size: few
j_call: TRBJ2-3
v_call: TRBV10-3
cdr3_aa: CAIRKGLGNTDTQYF
cdr3_nt: TGTGCCATCAGAAAGGGACTAGGGAACACAGATACGCAGTATTTT

d_call: -
clone_size: many
j_call: TRBJ1-5
v_call: TRBV18
cdr3_aa: CASSPGISNQPQHF
cdr3_nt: TGTGCCAGCTCACCCGGGATTAGCAATCAGCCCCAGCATTTT

d_call: TRBD2
clone_size: few
j_call: TRBJ2-7
v_call: TRBV7-2
cdr3_aa: CASSLWVGPGGYEQYF
cdr3_nt: TGTGCCAGCAGCTTATGGGTTGGGCCGGGAGGTTACGAGCAGTACTTC

d_call: -
clone_size: -
j_call: TRBJ2-1
v_call: TRBV7-2
cdr3_aa: CVSSLRTTSNYNEQFF
cdr3_nt: TGTGTCAGCAGCTTACGGACCACCTCAAATTACAATGAGCAGTTCTTC

d_call: TRBD1
clone_size: few
j_call: TRBJ2-7
v_call: TRBV6-6
cdr3_aa: CASNLPGQGNEQYF
cdr3_nt: TGTGCCAGCAATCTACCGGGACAGGGAAACGAGCAGTACTTC

d_call: -
clone_size: -
j_call: TRBJ1-1
v_call: TRBV20-1
cdr3_aa: CSARDLGFISEAFF
cdr3_nt: TGCAGTGCTAGAGATCTCGGTTTTATCTCTGAAGCTTTCTTT

d_call: -
clone_size: -
j_call: TRBJ2-1
v_call: TRBV18
cdr3_aa: CASSPARENEQFF
cdr3_nt: TGTGCCAGCTCACCCGCTAGGGAAAATGAGCAGTTCTTC

d_call: -
clone_size: -
j_call: TRBJ2-2
v_call: TRBV20-1
cdr3_aa: CSARGLVWNTGELFF
cdr3_nt: TGCAGTGCTAGGGGACTCGTCTGGAACACCGGGGAGCTGTTTTTT

d_call: TRBD1
clone_size: few
j_call: TRBJ2-5
v_call: TRBV6-2/TRBV6-3
cdr3_aa: CASSYSPTGDKETQYF
cdr3_nt: TGTGCCAGCAGTTACTCACCCACAGGGGATAAAGAGACCCAGTACTTC

d_call: TRBD1
clone_size: -
j_call: TRBJ1-1
v_call: TRBV6-6
cdr3_aa: CASSYDHQGVEAFF
cdr3_nt: TGTGCCAGCAGTTACGATCATCAGGGGGTTGAAGCTTTCTTT